This TCR beta chain was sequenced in a study of PD-L1 blockade in urothelial cancer. Whole-study context: About 85% of the 29 patients were men whose urothelial cancer was bladder-origin. Blood was evaluated 3 weeks (second dose) and 6 weeks after therapy began.

Stated time point: pretreatment peripheral blood. To note about this clone: Its antigen is currently unknown.

Libraries were prepared by immunoSEQ multiplex PCR; TCRdb keeps only in-frame clonotypes and omits some of them. Among roughly 54,000 clones listed, 70% to 90% were seen once. Study outcomes and limitations: Sub-median blood TCR clonality before treatment predicted longer survival.

J gave up 1 base and V 0 bases, and 3 bases lay outside the gene matches. Germline loops: CDR1 SGHNT, CDR2 YYREEE (reference sequence). This CDR3 region has 15 residues. This TCR came from a woman aged 55-75 years with urothelial cancer. This chain joins TRBV5-4 and TRBJ2-7; TRBD1 matches at 8 bases. The sample here was PBMCs, taken around atezolizumab (anti-PD-L1) treatment. The CDR3 region has the DNA TGTGCCAGCAGCTTGGAGTGGACAGGGTCCTACGAGCAGTACTTC. Residues: CASSLEWTGSYEQYF. Full variable domain (missing parts from reference TRBV5-4 and TRBJ2-7): ETGVTQSPTHLIKTRGQQVTLRCSSQSGHNTVSWYQQALGQGPQFIFQYYREEENGRGNFPPRFSGLQFPNYSSELNVNALELDDSALYLCASSLEWTGSYEQYFGPGTRLTVT.